This paragraph covers one T cell receptor beta chain sequence. The antigen it recognizes is unknown. The sample holds no much larger clone one base away, and base qualities are not on file. The data were obtained in a study of T cell responses to AZD1222 COVID-19 vaccine (dated by TCRdb to 2020 to 2022). Broadly, across the study: AZD1222 recipients with second doses at about 4 weeks or about 12 weeks were pooled, because spike-specific TCR depth and breadth did not differ between schedules. A total of approximately 240 trial participants underwent TCR sequencing, of whom roughly 210 received two doses of AZD1222 and about 25 received two doses of the MenACWY control vaccine. Trial participants were enrolled by age into subgroups of 18-55, 56-69 and 70-plus years, and roughly 160, 29 and 62 TCR-sequenced participants, respectively, were included in these subgroups. General findings and caveats noted by the study authors: Conclusions about previously exposed vaccinees were limited because only a handful of AZD1222 recipients were SARS-CoV-2 seropositive at baseline. Nearly half of unique spike-specific TCRs reportedly recognized epitopes outside regions mutated in the B.1.351 and B.1.1.7 variants. Participants were mostly white British, with more females than males. The authors suggested clonal diversity may have been underestimated. Because no day 14 peak-response samples were available, the repertoires could be characterized only after the peak T cell response. After two AZD1222 doses, both the breadth and the depth of spike-specific TCRs were significantly higher than at day 0 and than in MenACWY recipients. Vaccine-associated CD4 TCRs spanned the whole spike protein, with dominant responses in regions 160-218 and 743-854. The 56-69-year group was small, and its depth increase did not reach significance, likely because of low power.

Taken with the paper, the label for time point translates to: baseline before first vaccination. Samples from vaccinated people were obtained from the UK trials COV001 and COV002, which included a single-blind randomized controlled phase 2/3 trial of AZD1222 (ChAdOx1 nCoV-19) in healthy adults. For TCRbeta chain sequencing, PBMC samples from trial participants were taken at day 0 and at day 28 after the second dose. The junction carries 13 bases between V and J, which are trimmed by 2 bases and 3 bases respectively. For CDR1 and CDR2, the germline V gene lists SGHVS and FQNEAQ. The CDR3 runs 15 amino acids, cysteine and phenylalanine included. Left in the record is the CDR3 DNA by itself, 45 bases read in frame from the first base. The CDR3 regions of human TCRbeta chains were analyzed by immunosequencing. On the study's bioinformatics: TCRs in the repertoires were matched against a reference library of SARS-CoV-2-specific TCRs that had been generated with the MIRA antigen-specificity platform. Breadth was defined as the fraction of unique TCRs that were SARS-CoV-2-associated, and depth was defined as the fraction of total T cells that were SARS-CoV-2-associated. Using the MIRA data, each spike-specific TCR was assigned both to the spike region to which the TCR was reactive and to a CD4 or CD8 class. Log10-transformed breadth and depth values were compared by one-way ANOVA with Sidak's multiple comparisons tests. TCRdb took this table from immuneACCESS and kept in-frame rearrangements with V and J called. Such tables lack part of the clones; where checked against another copy, unresolved V genes explain under half of the gap, and the rest is unexplained. Clone size and V and J calls were adopted from that table, with D and trimming inferred from the DNA. This sample gives roughly 120,000 clones in total; 85% to 95% of them show up just once. In total, the top ten clones hold around 6.6% of the sample.

The sample consisted of peripheral blood, taken on day 0 of AZD1222 vaccination. The V gene is TRBV7-8 and the J gene is TRBJ1-2; a weak D assignment points to TRBD1 (5 bases agree). The receptor comes from an adult in good health. The nucleotides are TGTGCCAGCAGCTTATTCTCAGACAGCGACTATGGCTACACCTTC. It translates to CASSLFSDSDYGYTF.